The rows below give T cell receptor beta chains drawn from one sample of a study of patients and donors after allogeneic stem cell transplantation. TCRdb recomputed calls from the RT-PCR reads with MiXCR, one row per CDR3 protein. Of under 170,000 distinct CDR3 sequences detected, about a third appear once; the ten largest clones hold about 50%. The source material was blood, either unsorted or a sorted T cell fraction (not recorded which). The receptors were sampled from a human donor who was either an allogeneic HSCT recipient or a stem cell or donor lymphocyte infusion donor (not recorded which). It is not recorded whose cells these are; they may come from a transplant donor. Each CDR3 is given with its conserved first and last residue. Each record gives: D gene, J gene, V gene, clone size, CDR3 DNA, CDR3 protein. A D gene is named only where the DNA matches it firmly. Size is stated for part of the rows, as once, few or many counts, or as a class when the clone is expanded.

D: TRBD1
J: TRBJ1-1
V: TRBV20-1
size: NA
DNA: TGCAGTGCTAGAGATCCAGCGAGGACAGGGGCCACTGAAGCTTTCTTT
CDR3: CSARDPARTGATEAFF

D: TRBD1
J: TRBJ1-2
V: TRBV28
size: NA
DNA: TGTGCCAGCAGTTTCGCGGACAGGGCAAACTATGGCTACACCTTC
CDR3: CASSFADRANYGYTF

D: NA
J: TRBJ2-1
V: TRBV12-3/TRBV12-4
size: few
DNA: TGTGCCAGCAGTCGTGACAATGAGCAGTTCTTC
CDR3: CASSRDNEQFF

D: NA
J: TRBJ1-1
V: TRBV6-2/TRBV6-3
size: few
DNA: TGTGCCAGCAGTCATGGGGTATCGAACACTGAAGCTTTCTTT
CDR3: CASSHGVSNTEAFF

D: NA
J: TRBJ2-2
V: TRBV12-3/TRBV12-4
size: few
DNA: TGTGCCAGCTGTATCGGCCAGGGGTACACCGGGGAGCTGTTTTTT
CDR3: CASCIGQGYTGELFF

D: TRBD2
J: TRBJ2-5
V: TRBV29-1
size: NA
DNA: TGCAGCGTTGAGTTACTAGCGGGGTACCAAGAGACCCAGTACTTC
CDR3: CSVELLAGYQETQYF

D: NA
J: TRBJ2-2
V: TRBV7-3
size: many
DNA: TGTGCCAGCACCACGCTAGGGGTGGGGGAGCTGTTTTTT
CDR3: CASTTLGVGELFF

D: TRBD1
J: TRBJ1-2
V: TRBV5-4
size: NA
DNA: TGTGCCAGCAGGGGGGGACAGGGAAGCTATGGCTACACCTTC
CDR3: CASRGGQGSYGYTF

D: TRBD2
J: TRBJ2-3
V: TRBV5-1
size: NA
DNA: TGCGCCAGCAGCTTGGAGCGGGGTGGCACAGATACGCAGTATTTT
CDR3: CASSLERGGTDTQYF

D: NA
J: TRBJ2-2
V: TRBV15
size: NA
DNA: TGTGCCACCAGAGGGGTGGGGGAGCTGTTTTTT
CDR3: CATRGVGELFF

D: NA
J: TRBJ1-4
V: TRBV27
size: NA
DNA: TGTGCCAGCAGTTTTTCGGGCTACGGAAAACTGTTTTTT
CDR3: CASSFSGYGKLFF

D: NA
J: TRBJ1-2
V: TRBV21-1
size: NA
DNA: TGTGCCAGCAGCAATTGGACAGGGTACTATGGCTACACCTTC
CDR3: CASSNWTGYYGYTF

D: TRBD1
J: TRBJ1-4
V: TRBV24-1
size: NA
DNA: TGTGCCACCAGTGAGCGGGACAGGGGGCAACTGTTTTTT
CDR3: CATSERDRGQLFF

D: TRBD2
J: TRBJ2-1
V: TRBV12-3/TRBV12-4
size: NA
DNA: TGTGCCAGCAGTACTACCCCGGGGAGCGGGGGGGCACATGAGCAGTTCTTC
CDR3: CASSTTPGSGGAHEQFF

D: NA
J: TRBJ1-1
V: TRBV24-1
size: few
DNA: TGTGCCACCAGTGACCCCGGGAAGACTGAAGCTTTCTTT
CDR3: CATSDPGKTEAFF

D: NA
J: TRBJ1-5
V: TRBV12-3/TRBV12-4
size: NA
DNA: TGTGCCAGCAGTTTAAAAGGGCAGCCCCAGCATTTT
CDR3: CASSLKGQPQHF

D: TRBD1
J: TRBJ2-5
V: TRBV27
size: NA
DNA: TGTGCCAGCAGTTTTGGACAGGATGGGGAGACCCAGTACTTC
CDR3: CASSFGQDGETQYF

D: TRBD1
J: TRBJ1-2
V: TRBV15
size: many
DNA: TGTGCCACCAGCAGGGGACAGGATGGGAATGGCTACACCTTC
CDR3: CATSRGQDGNGYTF

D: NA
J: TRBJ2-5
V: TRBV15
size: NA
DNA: TGTGCCACCAGCAGAGTCGATGAAGAGACCCAGTACTTC
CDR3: CATSRVDEETQYF

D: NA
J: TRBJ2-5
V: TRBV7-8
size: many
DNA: TGTGCCAGCAGTCTAATGGGCCAGCCCCAAGAGACCCAGTACTTC
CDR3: CASSLMGQPQETQYF

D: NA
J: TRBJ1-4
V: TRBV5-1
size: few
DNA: TGCGCCAGCAGCCCGGGACCGACCTCAACTAATGAAAAACTGTTTTTT
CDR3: CASSPGPTSTNEKLFF

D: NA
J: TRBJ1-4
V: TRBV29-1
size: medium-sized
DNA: TGCAGCGTTGAAGAAAGTGAAAAACTGTTTTTT
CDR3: CSVEESEKLFF

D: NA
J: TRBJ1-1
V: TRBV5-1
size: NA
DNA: TGCGCCAGCAGAGGGGGGCTGGAGGCTTTCTTT
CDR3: CASRGGLEAFF

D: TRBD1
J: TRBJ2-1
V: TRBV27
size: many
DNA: TGTGCCAGCGGACAGGGTGTGTACAATGAGCAGTTCTTC
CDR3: CASGQGVYNEQFF

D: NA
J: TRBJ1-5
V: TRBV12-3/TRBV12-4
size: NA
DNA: TGTGCCAGCAGTTTGGGACGAGGGGCCGAACAGCCCCAGCATTTT
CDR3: CASSLGRGAEQPQHF

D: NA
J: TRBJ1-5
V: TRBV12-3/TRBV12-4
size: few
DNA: TGTGCCAGCAGTTCCGGACAGCAGCCCCAGCATTTT
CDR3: CASSSGQQPQHF

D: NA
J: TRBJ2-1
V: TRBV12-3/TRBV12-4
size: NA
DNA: TGTGCCAGCAGCAATGATCCCCCCAATGAGCAGTTCTTC
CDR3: CASSNDPPNEQFF

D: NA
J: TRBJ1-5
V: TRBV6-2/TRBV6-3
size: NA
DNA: TGTGCCAGCAGTTACCCCGGGCCCCAGCATTTT
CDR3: CASSYPGPQHF

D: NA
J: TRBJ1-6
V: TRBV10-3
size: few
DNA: TGTGCCATCAGTGAGGGGCTCGGGAGTTCACCCCTCCACTTT
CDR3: CAISEGLGSSPLHF

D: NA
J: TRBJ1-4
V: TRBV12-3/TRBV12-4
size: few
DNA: TGTGCCAGCAGTTTAGTCGGGGGAACGGATGAAAAACTGTTTTTT
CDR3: CASSLVGGTDEKLFF